The 21 T cell receptor beta chains below were found in one sample sequenced in a study of T cell changes during pregnancy in multiple sclerosis. Using immunoSEQ multiplex PCR, the repertoire was profiled, and TCRdb retains in-frame clones only, with some absent. Of over 75,000 clones listed, 80% to 95% were seen once; the top ten hold roughly 2.7%. The sequencing here drew on peripheral blood, taken in the first trimester of pregnancy. Receptors were obtained from a female donor with multiple sclerosis, enrolled in a pregnancy study.

This chain joins TRBV5-6 and TRBJ2-5; D is possibly TRBD1 (5 bases). V was trimmed by 1 base and J by 1 base, leaving 8 bases between them. This CDR3 contains 14 residues. Germline assignment: CDR1 SGHDT and CDR2 YYEEEE. The CDR3 loop is CASSLRTLQETQYF. The CDR3 DNA reads TGTGCCAGCAGCTTGAGGACACTCCAAGAGACCCAGTACTTC.

The V call is TRBV9, the J call TRBJ2-3; 10 nucleotides line up with TRBD2. J lost 6 bases, V lost 1 base, and 8 bases had no gene match. This CDR3 comprises 16 residues. Germline CDR1 SGDLS, CDR2 YYNGEE. CDR3 sequence: CASSVTSSGSGDTQYF. The CDR3 DNA is TGTGCCAGCAGCGTAACGTCTAGCGGGAGTGGTGATACGCAGTATTTT.

About this clone itself: One end of the junction fails to match germline, which may point to a read error. The V call is TRBV11-2, the J call TRBJ2-7; 10 positions match TRBD1. The CDR3 totals 12 residues. Germline V gene lookup returns CDR1 SGHAT and CDR2 FQNNGV. CDR3 region: CASSLLEGQGKF. CDR3 bases: TGTGCCAGCAGCTTGTTGGAGGGACAGGGGAAATTC.

The chain links TRBV5-1 to TRBJ1-1, with unresolved D. Trimming stripped 4 bases from V and 0 bases from J, with 16 bases between. CDR1 is SGHRS and CDR2 is YFSETQ in the germline V gene. There are 16 residues in the CDR3. As DNA, the CDR3 is TGCGCCAGCAGCGTGGCCGCTAATCCTGTGAACACTGAAGCTTTCTTT. Encoded protein: CASSVAANPVNTEAFF.

The chain carries TRBV7-2 and TRBJ1-1; 8 bases are shared with TRBD1. This CDR3 contains 14 residues. Germline loops: CDR1 SGHTA, CDR2 FQGNSA. The V and J ends lost 4 bases and 1 base, in that order; junction bases with no gene match: 2. The CDR3 sequence is CASSYGTGNTEAFF. In nucleotides, the CDR3 is TGTGCCAGCAGCTACGGGACAGGGAACACTGAAGCTTTCTTT.

The V and J genes are TRBV6-1 and TRBJ1-5; D perhaps matches TRBD1 (5 bases). The CDR3 covers 15 residues. V was cut by 0 bases and J by 5 bases, with 11 bases left in between. Germline V gives CDR1 MNHNS, CDR2 SASEGT. CDR3 residues: CASSEAGGRDQPQHF. The CDR3 coding sequence is TGTGCCAGCAGTGAAGCGGGGGGACGGGATCAGCCCCAGCATTTT.

The rearrangement links TRBV6-1 to TRBJ1-1, with TRBD1 identical over 9 bases. Germline lookup yields CDR1 MNHNS and CDR2 SASEGT. The CDR3 extends over 14 amino acids. V was clipped by 3 bases and J by 4 bases; unmatched bases: 3. The CDR3: CASSEAQGATEAFF. In DNA, the CDR3 is TGTGCCAGCAGTGAGGCACAGGGGGCCACTGAAGCTTTCTTT.

The count of this clone is one. The rearrangement links TRBV5-4 to TRBJ2-1, with D perhaps TRBD2 (5 bases). CDR3 size: 14 residues. With 3 bases removed from V and 6 bases from J, the gap between germline ends came to 13 bases. CDR1 and CDR2 (germline): SGHNT, YYREEE (reference sequence). The DNA for the CDR3 is TGTGCCAGCAGCTCGGCTGAGACTACCAATGAGCAGTTCTTC. Protein product: CASSSAETTNEQFF.

This chain links TRBV5-4 with TRBJ2-1; D may be TRBD2 (6 bases). This CDR3 has 16 residues. The V gene's germline CDR1 is SGHNT and CDR2 YYREEE (reference sequence). Trimming shortened V by 3 bases and J by 2 bases, and 15 bases separated the two germline ends. Here the CDR3 reads CASSSLGGNPYNEQFF. The CDR3 DNA sequence: TGTGCCAGCAGCTCTCTCGGGGGTAATCCCTACAATGAGCAGTTCTTC.

This clone was observed a handful of times. The rearrangement uses TRBV7-9 and TRBJ2-1; no clear D. V was clipped by 4 bases and J by 1 base, with 11 bases between them. Germline V gene sequence: CDR1 SEHNR, CDR2 FQNEAQ (reference sequence). This CDR3 contains 15 residues. In nucleotides, the CDR3 is TGTGCCAGCAGCTCCAAGCGTCCTTCCTACAATGAGCAGTTCTTC. It translates to CASSSKRPSYNEQFF.

The genes are TRBV7-3 and TRBJ2-3, with 10 bases identical to TRBD2. The germline V gene has CDR1 SGHTA and CDR2 FQGTGA. The CDR3 consists of 15 residues. V dropped 4 bases and J dropped 2; count of bases not matched to a gene: 3. CDR3 sequence (DNA): TGTGCCAGCAGCTCTAGCGGGGGTAACACAGATACGCAGTATTTT. The encoded protein is CASSSSGGNTDTQYF.

The rearrangement joins TRBV7-9 to TRBJ2-4; 7 bases agree with TRBD1. Germline lookup yields CDR1 SEHNR and CDR2 FQNEAQ (reference sequence). Trimming at V came to 5 bases and at J to 1 base, leaving 11 bases not matched to a gene. The CDR3 runs to 17 residues. For the CDR3, the DNA is TGTGCCAGCAGCCTCGGAGTAGGGGGCCCGGCCAAAAACATTCAGTACTTC. Translating it yields CASSLGVGGPAKNIQYF.

This clone was seen only a few times. V usage is TRBV5-4 and J usage is TRBJ1-1, with D possibly matching TRBD1 (5 bases). There are 13 residues in the CDR3. V was trimmed by 4 bases and J by 1 base, leaving 8 bases between them. Germline CDR1 is SGHNT and CDR2 is YYREEE (reference sequence). The CDR3 DNA reads TGTGCCAGCAGCCACGACAGGAACACTGAAGCTTTCTTT. It is translated as CASSHDRNTEAFF.

This rearrangement joins TRBV28 to TRBJ2-7; possible D gene TRBD2, 5 bases. The V and J ends lost 8 bases and 0 bases respectively, with 14 bases between them. Germline V CDR1 and CDR2: MDHEN, SYDVKM. This CDR3 comprises 14 residues. This CDR3 is CASARPGSSYEQYF. CDR3 nucleotides: TGTGCCAGCGCGAGACCGGGATCCTCCTACGAGCAGTACTTC.

In regard to this clone: Other nucleotide sequences in the sample specify the same CDR3. This chain connects TRBV2 to TRBJ2-5; 8 bases align to TRBD1. The CDR3 runs to 13 residues. The junction had 2 bases not matched to a gene; V was cut back by 6 bases and J by 2 bases. CDR1 and CDR2 (germline): SNHLY, FYNNEI. CDR3 sequence: CASSRDRQETQYF. In DNA form, the CDR3 reads TGTGCCAGCAGCCGGGACAGGCAAGAGACCCAGTACTTC. Using reference TRBV2 and TRBJ2-5 for the parts outside the CDR3, the full variable domain is EPEVTQTPSHQVTQMGQEVILRCVPISNHLYFYWYRQILGQKVEFLVSFYNNEISEKSEIFDDQFSVERPDGSNFTLKIRSTKLEDSAMYFCASSRDRQETQYFGPGTRLLVL.

The J gene is TRBJ1-2, the V gene TRBV19, with a possible D match to TRBD1 (5 bases). The CDR3 is made up of 12 amino acids. Germline CDR1 LNHDA, CDR2 SQIVND (reference sequence). V lost 10 bases and J lost 6, with 15 bases in between. Here the CDR3 reads CATRTGGDGYTF. CDR3 in DNA: TGTGCCACCAGAACAGGCGGCGATGGCTACACCTTC. Drawing the rest from reference TRBV19 and TRBJ1-2, the complete variable domain is DGGITQSPKYLFRKEGQNVTLSCEQNLNHDAMYWYRQDPGQGLRLIYYSQIVNDFQKGDIAEGYSVSREKKESFPLTVTSAQKNPTAFYLCATRTGGDGYTFGSGTRLTVV.

This chain uses TRBV10-2 with TRBJ2-7; 7 positions match TRBD2. V lost 3 bases to trimming and J lost 5 bases; unmatched junction nucleotides: 10. CDR3 length: 15 residues. CDR1 WSHSY and CDR2 SAAADI come from the germline V gene. Written as DNA, the CDR3 is TGCGCCAGCAGTGATAATCGGGGGGTTGCGAACGAGCAGTACTTC. This encodes CASSDNRGVANEQYF.

This clone has ten or more counts. The chain recombines TRBV6-4 with TRBJ2-2; 8 bases match TRBD2. V lost 0 bases to trimming and J lost 6 bases; unmatched junction nucleotides: 3. Germline V gene lookup returns CDR1 MRHNA and CDR2 SNTAGT. The CDR3 sequence is 15 residues long. CDR3 loop: CASSDSTGGPGELFF. The CDR3 DNA reads TGTGCCAGCAGTGACTCGACGGGAGGGCCCGGGGAGCTGTTTTTT.

This CDR3 reads CASSSRVAREQFF. CDR3 nucleotides: TGTGCCAGCAGCTCCCGGGTAGCTCGGGAGCAGTTCTTC. The chain couples TRBV11-2 to TRBJ2-1; no clear D. Germline V lookup: CDR1 SGHAT, CDR2 FQNNGV. This CDR3 spans 13 amino acids. V was trimmed by 4 bases and J by 10 bases, leaving 14 bases between them.

The V and J genes are TRBV28 and TRBJ2-2; perhaps TRBD2 as D (5 bases). The V end lost 7 bases, the J end lost 5 bases, and 11 bases lay between the germline ends. Germline values: CDR1 MDHEN, CDR2 SYDVKM. The CDR3 loop spans 13 amino acids. CDR3 sequence: CASTTPGTGELFF. CDR3 nucleotides: TGTGCCAGCACCACCCCGGGGACCGGGGAGCTGTTTTTT.

This rearrangement joins TRBV13 to TRBJ2-3; 8 positions match TRBD1. The length of the CDR3 is 15 residues. Looked up from germline, CDR1 is PRHDT and CDR2 is FYEKMQ (reference sequence). V was pared by 4 bases and J by 1 base, with 4 bases of the junction left unmatched. CDR3: CASSSSGQGTDTQYF. CDR3 bases: TGTGCCAGCAGCTCCTCGGGACAGGGCACAGATACGCAGTATTTT.